The 2 T cell receptor beta chains below all came from one sample that was sequenced in a study of CD4 T cells in relation to SARS-CoV-2 and coronaviruses. Their target antigens are unknown. Repertoires were generated with immunoSEQ multiplex PCR, while TCRdb's copy carries only in-frame clones and drops some. The sample lists some 44,000 clones, roughly 80% seen once, with under 1.5% in the top ten. Specimen: naive CD4+ T cells from PBMCs, cultured in vitro. Subset of the sample: naive CD4+ T cells isolated by negative enrichment. These receptors were obtained from an adult with COVID-19.

J is TRBJ1-2 and V is TRBV5-1; D is unresolved. The CDR3 is 15 residues long. The germline CDR1 and CDR2 sequences are SGHRS and YFSETQ. Trimming stripped 1 base from V and 4 bases from J, with 14 bases between. The CDR3 nucleotides read TGCGCCAGCAGCTTGTTAGTTGGAAGCTCCTATGGCTACACCTTC. It encodes CASSLLVGSSYGYTF.

The chain recombines TRBV6-5 with TRBJ1-4; TRBD1 matches 8 bases. This CDR3 has 14 amino acids. The germline CDR1 and CDR2 sequences are MNHEY and SVGAGI. V shed 6 bases, J shed 7 bases, and the junction held 7 bases outside the gene matches. The CDR3 loop is CASRPQGASEKLFF. The CDR3 DNA reads TGTGCCAGCAGACCCCAGGGGGCGAGTGAAAAACTGTTTTTT.